The clone carrying this T cell receptor (beta chain) was picked up one time. The target antigen is unknown. Assay used: immunoSEQ multiplex PCR; TCRdb lists only in-frame clones, some missing. The repertoire has some 60,000 clones, about 90% of them found once; the top ten carry 14% to 15%. The data belong to a study of OX40 agonist ivuxolimab in advanced cancers. Study background: Those enrolled were approximately 87% male, with a mean age of 60 years and ages from about 20 to 80.

Samples were taken at baseline and on day 1 of cycles 4 and 7. The study, taken as a whole, reports: What antigens the expanded peripheral T cells recognized was never established. Expansion of clones was among the lowest in partial responders at 0.1-3.0 mg/kg.

The V gene end was trimmed by 6 bases and the J gene end by 7 bases; junction bases not matched to a gene: 8. The CDR3 totals 14 residues. Germline values: CDR1 MNHEY, CDR2 SMNVEV (reference sequence). This sample comprised CD4+ or CD8+ T cells sorted from blood, obtained in a trial of the OX40 agonist ivuxolimab. This TCR came from an adult with an advanced solid tumor such as melanoma, head and neck, liver or kidney cancer. The chain carries TRBV27 and TRBJ1-4; 7 bases map to TRBD1. The CDR3 region is CASRLQGSSEKLFF. The CDR3 DNA reads as TGTGCCAGCAGGTTACAGGGGTCGAGTGAAAAACTGTTTTTT.